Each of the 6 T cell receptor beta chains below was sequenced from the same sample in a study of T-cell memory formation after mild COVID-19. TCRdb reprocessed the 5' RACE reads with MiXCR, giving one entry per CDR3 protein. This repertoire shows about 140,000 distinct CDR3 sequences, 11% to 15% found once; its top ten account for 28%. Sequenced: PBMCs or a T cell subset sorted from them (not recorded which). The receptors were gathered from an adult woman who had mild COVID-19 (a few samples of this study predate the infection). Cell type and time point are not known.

The CDR3 protein is CASSSPVQSYEQYF. In DNA, the CDR3 is TGTGCCAGCAGCTCCCCAGTACAATCCTACGAGCAGTACTTC. The rearrangement uses TRBV12-3 or TRBV12-4 and TRBJ2-7; D uncertain. Trimming took off 6 bases at V and 1 base at J, with 13 bases between the two ends. There are 14 residues in the CDR3.

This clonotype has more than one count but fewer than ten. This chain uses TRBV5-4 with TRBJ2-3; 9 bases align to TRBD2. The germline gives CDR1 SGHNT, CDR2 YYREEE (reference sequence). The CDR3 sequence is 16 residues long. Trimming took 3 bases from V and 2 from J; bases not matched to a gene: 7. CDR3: CASSSPASGATDTQYF. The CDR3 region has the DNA TGTGCCAGCAGCTCGCCGGCTAGCGGGGCCACAGATACGCAGTATTTT.

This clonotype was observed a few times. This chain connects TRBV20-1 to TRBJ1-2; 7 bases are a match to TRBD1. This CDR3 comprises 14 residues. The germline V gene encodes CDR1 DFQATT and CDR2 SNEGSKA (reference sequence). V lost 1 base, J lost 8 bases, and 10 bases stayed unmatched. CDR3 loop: CSARVGQLTGGYTF. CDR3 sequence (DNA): TGCAGTGCTAGAGTGGGACAGCTTACGGGGGGCTACACCTTC.

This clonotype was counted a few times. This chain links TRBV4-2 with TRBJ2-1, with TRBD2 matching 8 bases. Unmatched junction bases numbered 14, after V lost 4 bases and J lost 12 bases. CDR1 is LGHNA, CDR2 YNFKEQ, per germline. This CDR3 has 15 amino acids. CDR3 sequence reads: CASSPTGLEGGWQFF. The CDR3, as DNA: TGTGCCAGCAGCCCCACGGGACTAGAGGGGGGGTGGCAGTTCTTC.

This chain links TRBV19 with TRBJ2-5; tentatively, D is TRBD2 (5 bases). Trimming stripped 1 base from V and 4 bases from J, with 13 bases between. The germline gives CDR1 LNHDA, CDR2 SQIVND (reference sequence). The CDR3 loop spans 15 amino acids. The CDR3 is CASSIGPSGIETQYF. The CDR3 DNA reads TGTGCCAGTAGTATAGGACCTTCGGGGATAGAGACCCAGTACTTC.

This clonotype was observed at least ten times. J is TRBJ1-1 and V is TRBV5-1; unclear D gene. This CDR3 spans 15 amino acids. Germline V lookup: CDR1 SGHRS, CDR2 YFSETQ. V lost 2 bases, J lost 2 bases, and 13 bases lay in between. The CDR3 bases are TGCGCCAGCAGCTTAGTTGGGTTCACTAACACTGAAGCTTTCTTT. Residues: CASSLVGFTNTEAFF.